This passage covers 15 T cell receptor beta chains from one sample sequenced in a study of shared clonotypes between healthy human individuals. This table comes from immunoSEQ multiplex PCR, and its TCRdb copy is limited to in-frame clones, with some not included. The sample shows about 2.4 million clones, roughly 93% of them seen only once. Material: naive CD4+ T cells from PBMCs. The subset was: CD45RA+ positively selected. The source of these receptors is a man between 18 and 29 years old in good health. Some clones in this sample may be carry-over from other donors' samples.

The V gene is TRBV5-5, the J gene TRBJ2-7; D is unresolved. Germline CDR1 SGHKS, CDR2 YYEKEE (reference sequence). Trimming shortened V by 0 bases and J by 4 bases, and 17 bases separated the two germline ends. This CDR3 comprises 16 residues. CDR3 region: CASSLAVQSSWYEQYF. The CDR3 DNA follows: TGTGCCAGCAGCTTGGCTGTGCAATCCTCTTGGTACGAGCAGTACTTC.

Notes on this clone: This same CDR3 is encoded by further DNA sequences in the sample. The chain links TRBV5-4 to TRBJ2-6, with 9 bases that match TRBD2. The V gene's germline CDR1 is SGHNT and CDR2 YYREEE (reference sequence). J was trimmed by 0 bases and V by 2 bases; bases with no gene match: 9. This CDR3 has 19 amino acids. The CDR3 DNA follows: TGTGCCAGCAGCTTAGTCTGGGCTAGCGGGGCCTCTGGGGCCAACGTCCTGACTTTC. Translation gives CASSLVWASGASGANVLTF.

The genes are TRBV5-1 and TRBJ2-2, with D possibly being TRBD1 (6 bases). The V gene lost 3 bases and the J gene lost 2 bases, with 11 bases spanning the gap. The germline gives CDR1 SGHRS, CDR2 YFSETQ. The CDR3 extends over 15 amino acids. DNA for the CDR3: TGCGCCAGCAGCTGGGTCAGGGGTAACACCGGGGAGCTGTTTTTT. Amino acid sequence: CASSWVRGNTGELFF.

The chain joins TRBV6-5 to TRBJ1-3, with no clear D. Trimming pared 2 bases from V and 0 bases from J, leaving 11 bases between. Germline lookup yields CDR1 MNHEY and CDR2 SVGAGI. The CDR3 sequence is 16 residues long. CDR3 protein: CASSYTGPSSGNTIYF. CDR3 in DNA: TGTGCCAGCAGTTACACCGGGCCCAGCTCTGGAAACACCATATATTTT.

The genes are TRBV29-1 and TRBJ1-2; D not resolved. There are 12 residues in the CDR3. Looked up from germline, CDR1 is SQVTM and CDR2 is ANQGSEA. Trimming pared 4 bases from V and 5 bases from J, leaving 11 bases between. CDR3 in DNA: TGCAGCGTTGGGGCAGGCCTTTATGGCTACACCTTC. Protein: CSVGAGLYGYTF.

This sequence joins TRBV18 and TRBJ1-3; 7 positions match TRBD1. The V gene's germline CDR1 is KGHSH and CDR2 LQKENI. The V and J ends lost 3 bases and 4 bases, in that order; junction bases with no gene match: 3. The CDR3 is 14 residues long. Written as DNA, the CDR3 is TGTGCCAGCTCACCTCCGACAGGGGGAAACACCATATATTTT. Translated, it gives CASSPPTGGNTIYF. The whole variable domain, remainder taken from reference TRBV18 and TRBJ1-3, is NAGVMQNPRHLVRRRGQEARLRCSPMKGHSHVYWYRQLPEEGLKFMVYLQKENIIDESGMPKERFSAEFPKEGPSILRIQQVVRGDSAAYFCASSPPTGGNTIYFGEGSWLTVV.

The chain recombines TRBV5-1 with TRBJ2-1; unclear D gene. CDR3 size: 14 residues. The V end was cut by 1 base, the J end by 3 bases, with 8 bases between. CDR1 and CDR2 (germline): SGHRS, YFSETQ. The CDR3 spells CASSLLGYYNEQFF. CDR3 sequence (DNA): TGCGCCAGCAGCTTGTTGGGGTACTACAATGAGCAGTTCTTC.

The chain couples TRBV6-5 to TRBJ2-5; no clear D. The CDR3 totals 13 residues. The germline V gene encodes CDR1 MNHEY and CDR2 SVGAGI. V shed 6 bases and J shed 5 bases, with 13 bases lying between them. The CDR3 loop is CASSLDWMETQYF. Written as DNA, the CDR3 is TGTGCCAGCAGCTTGGATTGGATGGAGACCCAGTACTTC.

This clone was detected once. The chain combines TRBV27 with TRBJ1-2; D may be TRBD1 (6 bases). The CDR3 has 12 residues. The V gene lost 7 bases and the J gene lost 8 bases, with 14 bases spanning the gap. Germline loops: CDR1 MNHEY, CDR2 SMNVEV (reference sequence). The DNA of the CDR3 is TGTGCCAGCATGGGGGGCTGGGGAGGCTACACCTTC. It codes for CASMGGWGGYTF.

Worth noting for this clone: Distinct nucleotide sequences in the sample also encode this CDR3. The J gene is TRBJ1-4, the V gene TRBV28; D gene uncertain. Germline V lookup: CDR1 MDHEN, CDR2 SYDVKM. There are 12 residues in the CDR3. V was cut by 1 base and J by 7 bases, with 4 bases left in between. The CDR3 DNA sequence: TGTGCCAGCAGTTTATCCGGTGAAAAACTGTTTTTT. Its protein product is CASSLSGEKLFF.

The rearrangement uses TRBV28 and TRBJ2-7; TRBD1 might be the D (6 bases). CDR3 size: 16 residues. V was pared by 6 bases and J by 3 bases, with 21 bases between. Germline CDR1 reads MDHEN; CDR2 reads SYDVKM. The chain's CDR3 is CASSPTYRAYVYEQYF. DNA for the CDR3: TGTGCCAGCAGCCCCACCTACAGGGCCTACGTCTACGAGCAGTACTTC. The variable domain in full, with the rest retrieved from reference TRBV28 and TRBJ2-7, is DVKVTQSSRYLVKRTGEKVFLECVQDMDHENMFWYRQDPGLGLRLIYFSYDVKMKEKGDIPEGYSVSREKKERFSLILESASTNQTSMYLCASSPTYRAYVYEQYFGPGTRLTVT.

The rearrangement links TRBV28 to TRBJ1-4, with D tentatively TRBD1 (5 bases). The V end was cut by 6 bases, the J end by 5 bases, with 22 bases between. Germline loops: CDR1 MDHEN, CDR2 SYDVKM. The CDR3 loop spans 17 amino acids. The CDR3 region has the DNA TGTGCCAGCAGCCGAGACAGAATGCGCTTCGGGAATGAAAAACTGTTTTTT. The encoded protein is CASSRDRMRFGNEKLFF.

The chain employs TRBV19 and TRBJ1-2; D gene unclear. CDR1 and CDR2 from the germline V gene are LNHDA and SQIVND (reference sequence). Trimming took off 5 bases at V and 4 bases at J, with 14 bases between the two ends. The CDR3 is 14 residues long. DNA of the CDR3: TGTGCCAGTAGTGGTGCTGAAGGCACCTATGGCTACACCTTC. This sequence encodes CASSGAEGTYGYTF.

The chain recombines TRBV6-5 with TRBJ1-5; D is possibly TRBD1 (6 bases). Trimming took 6 bases from V and 3 from J, leaving 12 bases between them. The CDR3 is 14 amino acids. Per the germline V gene, CDR1 is MNHEY and CDR2 is SVGAGI. The CDR3 loop is CASRPRTANQPQHF. The CDR3 DNA reads as TGTGCCAGCAGACCGAGGACAGCCAATCAGCCCCAGCATTTT.

This chain connects TRBV7-9 to TRBJ1-6, with D possibly matching TRBD1 (6 bases). The V gene's germline CDR1 is SEHNR and CDR2 FQNEAQ (reference sequence). CDR3 length equals 16 residues. The germline V and J ends were trimmed by 3 bases and 7 bases, with 16 bases remaining between them. The CDR3 nucleotides read TGTGCCAGCAGCTTCCGAACAGGGAGCCTCAATTCACCCCTCCACTTT. Its translation: CASSFRTGSLNSPLHF.